A single TCR beta chain is shown here with its context. This specimen comes from a study of blood T cell repertoires in COVID-19. For the study at large: The United States, Italy and Spain supplied acute and convalescent COVID-19 samples. PBMCs, B-cell-depleted T cells, or T cells provided the cDNA or gDNA that made up the material.

Original processing methods: Quantification of nucleated cells was approximated via reference gene primer amplification. Clones were read by immunoSEQ multiplex PCR, and TCRdb kept only the in-frame ones, dropping some. Clonal size and the V and J genes are those of that table, whereas D and trimming came from the DNA. The data show fewer than 350,000 clones, with around 89% seen just once and roughly 5% held by the top ten. V was clipped by 6 bases and J by 1 base; unmatched bases: 11. Germline CDR1 SNHLY, CDR2 FYNNEI. The CDR3 runs 17 residues. Input material: peripheral blood. V is TRBV2 and J is TRBJ2-3; 9 bases line up with TRBD2. The TCR sequence derives from a man aged 35 to 55 with acute or convalescent COVID-19. CDR3 coding DNA: TGTGCCAGCAGATTAGCGGGGGCCCTTGTCGGCACAGATACGCAGTATTTT. It is translated as CASRLAGALVGTDTQYF.